The 9 T cell receptor beta chains in this list originate from one sample, sequenced in a study of blood T cell repertoires in COVID-19. Clones were sequenced by immunoSEQ multiplex PCR, and TCRdb holds only the in-frame ones, with some missing. This repertoire shows 100,000 or so clones, more than 80% found once; its top ten account for roughly 4%. The specimen was peripheral blood. The receptors stem from a human donor in a cohort sampled during active COVID-19.

This chain links TRBV9 with TRBJ2-5; TRBD2 might be the D (6 bases). Germline CDR1 is SGDLS and CDR2 is YYNGEE. Trimming shortened V by 0 bases and J by 5 bases, and 14 bases separated the two germline ends. The CDR3 length is 15 residues. CDR3 protein: CASSVGIGGWETQYF. For the CDR3, the DNA is TGTGCCAGCAGCGTAGGTATCGGGGGTTGGGAGACCCAGTACTTC.

The chain has TRBV6-5 and TRBJ1-4; TRBD1 is a possible D gene (6 bases). Per the germline V gene, CDR1 is MNHEY and CDR2 is SVGAGI. Trimming stripped 5 bases from V and 0 bases from J, with 10 bases between. The CDR3 spans 15 residues. This CDR3 is CASSPPGATNEKLFF. CDR3 coding DNA: TGTGCCAGCAGTCCCCCAGGGGCAACTAATGAAAAACTGTTTTTT.

The V and J genes are TRBV3-1 (or the pseudogene TRBV3-2) and TRBJ2-1, with D perhaps TRBD1 (5 bases). CDR1 is LGHDT, CDR2 YNNKEL, per germline (reference sequence). CDR3 length: 12 amino acids. V lost 7 bases and J 6 bases, leaving 10 bases between the germline ends. The CDR3 here is CASTERGNEQFF. CDR3 nucleotides: TGTGCCAGCACCGAAAGGGGCAATGAGCAGTTCTTC.

The V gene is TRBV19, the J gene TRBJ1-1, with D unresolved. The CDR3 sequence is 13 residues long. Per the germline V gene, CDR1 is LNHDA and CDR2 is SQIVND (reference sequence). Between the trimmed V and J ends, which lost 5 bases and 7 bases, there was a span of 14 bases. CDR3 coding DNA: TGTGCCAGTAGTCCCCGACTCGTGATTGAAGCTTTCTTT. Amino acids: CASSPRLVIEAFF.

The genes are TRBV11-2 and TRBJ2-7; 8 bases align to TRBD1. J gave up 2 bases and V 1 base, and 4 bases lay outside the gene matches. Germline CDR1 is SGHAT and CDR2 is FQNNGV. The length of the CDR3 is 15 residues. The CDR3 here is CASSLGTGPAYEQYF. In nucleotides, the CDR3 is TGTGCCAGCAGCTTAGGGACAGGGCCGGCCTACGAGCAGTACTTC.

The chain uses TRBV5-1 and TRBJ1-5, with 9 bases lining up with TRBD1. Germline CDR1 SGHRS, CDR2 YFSETQ. This CDR3 is 15 amino acids long. With 4 bases clipped from V and 1 base from J, the junction kept 3 bases outside the gene matches. The CDR3 region is CASSPGTGSNQPQHF. Here the CDR3 DNA reads TGCGCCAGCAGCCCCGGGACAGGGAGCAATCAGCCCCAGCATTTT.

This chain joins TRBV6-5 and TRBJ1-5; 8 nucleotides align to TRBD1. The CDR3 has 15 residues. The junction had 4 bases not matched to a gene; V was cut back by 0 bases and J by 6 bases. Germline values: CDR1 MNHEY, CDR2 SVGAGI. The CDR3: CASSYSQGASQPQHF. CDR3 coding DNA: TGTGCCAGCAGTTACTCCCAGGGGGCTTCTCAGCCCCAGCATTTT.

The V and J genes are TRBV7-8 and TRBJ2-5; D is perhaps TRBD2 (5 bases). The CDR3 is 13 amino acids. The germline V gene encodes CDR1 SGHVS and CDR2 FQNEAQ. Deletions cut 5 bases from V and 3 bases from J, with 10 bases between. CDR3 nucleotide sequence: TGTGCCAGCAGCCCACTAGGTGAAGAGACCCAGTACTTC. This translates into CASSPLGEETQYF.

This rearrangement joins TRBV4-2 to TRBJ1-5; a possible D gene is TRBD1 (6 bases). The germline V gene encodes CDR1 LGHNA and CDR2 YNFKEQ. Trimming stripped 4 bases from V and 0 bases from J, with 19 bases between. The CDR3 is 18 amino acids. This chain's CDR3 is CASSLYLGQFYSNQPQHF. The DNA for the CDR3 is TGTGCCAGCAGCCTTTACCTCGGACAGTTTTATAGCAATCAGCCCCAGCATTTT.